The source of this TCR beta chain is a study of long-term antiretroviral therapy in people with HIV. Study-wide points: Repertoires from HIV showed CDR3 length ranges narrower than those of controls.

A remark on this clone: The target antigen is unknown.

At survey level, the immunoSEQ assay was run in its v3.0 version. This table comes from immunoSEQ multiplex PCR, and its TCRdb copy is limited to in-frame clones, with some not included. The sample has around 30,000 clones, 65% to 90% seen once; the top ten hold roughly 4.4%. Material: unsorted PBMCs, obtained approximately 3.3 years after starting antiretroviral therapy. The TCR sequence derives from a man between 18 and 29 years old with HIV.

CDR3 amino acids: CASFLGVGKSEQYF. The DNA of the CDR3 is TGTGCCAGTTTCCTGGGGGTAGGGAAGTCCGAGCAGTACTTC. This chain links TRBV6-5 with TRBJ2-7; D is tentatively TRBD1 or TRBD2 (5 bases each). Germline V CDR1 and CDR2: MNHEY, SVGAGI. This CDR3 has 14 residues. Trimming shortened V by 9 bases and J by 6 bases, and 21 bases separated the two germline ends.